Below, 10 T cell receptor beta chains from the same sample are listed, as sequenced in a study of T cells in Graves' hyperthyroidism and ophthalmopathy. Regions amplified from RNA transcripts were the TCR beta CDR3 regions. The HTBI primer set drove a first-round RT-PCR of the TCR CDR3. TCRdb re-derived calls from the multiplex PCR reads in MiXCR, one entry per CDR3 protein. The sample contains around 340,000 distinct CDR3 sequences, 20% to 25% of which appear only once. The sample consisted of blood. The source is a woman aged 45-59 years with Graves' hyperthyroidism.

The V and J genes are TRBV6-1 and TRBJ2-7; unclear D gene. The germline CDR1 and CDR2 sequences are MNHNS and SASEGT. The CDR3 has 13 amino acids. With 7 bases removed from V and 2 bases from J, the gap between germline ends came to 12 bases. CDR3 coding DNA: TGTGCCAGCAATGCAGCCCGGCCCTACGAGCAGTACTTC. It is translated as CASNAARPYEQYF.

For the CDR3, the DNA is TGTGCCAGCAGTACGGACAGGGCCTTTACAAGGGATGAGCAGTTCTTC. Amino acid sequence: CASSTDRAFTRDEQFF. The chain recombines TRBV25-1 with TRBJ2-1; TRBD1 matches at 8 bases. The germline gives CDR1 MGHDK, CDR2 SYGVNS. The ends lost 5 bases at V and 8 bases at J; junction bases unmatched: 14. This CDR3 region has 16 residues. The variable domain in full, completed from reference TRBV25-1 and TRBJ2-1, reads EADIYQTPRYLVIGTGKKITLECSQTMGHDKMYWYQQDPGMELHLIHYSYGVNSTEKGDLSSESTVSRIRTEHFPLTLESARPSHTSQYLCASSTDRAFTRDEQFFGPGTRLTVL.

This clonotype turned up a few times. The CDR3 region has the DNA TGTGCCAGTAGTATCAGGGCCTCAGGCACCGGGGAGCTGTTTTTT. As protein: CASSIRASGTGELFF. J is TRBJ2-2 and V is TRBV19; TRBD1 is a possible D gene (5 bases). Germline CDR1 LNHDA, CDR2 SQIVND (reference sequence). V lost 3 bases, J lost 4 bases, and 12 bases lay in between. The CDR3 loop spans 15 amino acids.

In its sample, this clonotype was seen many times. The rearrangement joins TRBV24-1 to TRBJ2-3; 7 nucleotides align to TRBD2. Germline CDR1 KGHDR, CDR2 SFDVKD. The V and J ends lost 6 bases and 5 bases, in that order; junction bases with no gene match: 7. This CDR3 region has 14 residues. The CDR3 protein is CATSWTGEGDTQYF. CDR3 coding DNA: TGTGCCACCAGTTGGACGGGGGAGGGAGATACGCAGTATTTT.

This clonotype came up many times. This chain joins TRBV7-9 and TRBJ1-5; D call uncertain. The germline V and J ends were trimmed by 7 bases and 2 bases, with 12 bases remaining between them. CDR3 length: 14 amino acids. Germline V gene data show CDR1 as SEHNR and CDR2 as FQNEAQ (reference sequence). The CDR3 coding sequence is TGTGCCAGCACCCCAGGTCCCGGCAATCAGCCCCAGCATTTT. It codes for CASTPGPGNQPQHF.

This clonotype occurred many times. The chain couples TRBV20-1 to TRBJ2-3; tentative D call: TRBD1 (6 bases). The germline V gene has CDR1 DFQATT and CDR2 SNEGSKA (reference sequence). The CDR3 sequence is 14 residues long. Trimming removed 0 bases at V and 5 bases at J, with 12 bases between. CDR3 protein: CSAREGAHGDTQYF. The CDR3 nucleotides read TGCAGTGCTAGAGAGGGGGCGCATGGAGATACGCAGTATTTT.

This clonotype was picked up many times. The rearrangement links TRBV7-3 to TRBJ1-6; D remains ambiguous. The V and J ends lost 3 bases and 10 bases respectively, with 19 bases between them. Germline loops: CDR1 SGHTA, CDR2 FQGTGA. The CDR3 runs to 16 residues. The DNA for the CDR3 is TGTGCCAGCAGCTTGGAGGGCCTGAGGCACAAATCACCCCTCCACTTT. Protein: CASSLEGLRHKSPLHF.

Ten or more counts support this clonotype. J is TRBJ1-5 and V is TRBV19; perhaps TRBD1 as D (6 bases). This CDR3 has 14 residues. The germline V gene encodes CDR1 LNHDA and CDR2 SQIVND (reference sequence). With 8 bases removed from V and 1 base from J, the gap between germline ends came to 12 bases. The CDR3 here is CASHRVGSNQPQHF. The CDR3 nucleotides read TGTGCCAGTCACAGGGTCGGCAGCAATCAGCCCCAGCATTTT.

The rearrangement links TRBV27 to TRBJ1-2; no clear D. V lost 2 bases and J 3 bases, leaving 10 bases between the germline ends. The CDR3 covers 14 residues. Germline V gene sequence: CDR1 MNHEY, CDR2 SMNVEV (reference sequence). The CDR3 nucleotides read TGTGCCAGCAGTTTACTTTGGGGTGACTATGGCTACACCTTC. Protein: CASSLLWGDYGYTF.

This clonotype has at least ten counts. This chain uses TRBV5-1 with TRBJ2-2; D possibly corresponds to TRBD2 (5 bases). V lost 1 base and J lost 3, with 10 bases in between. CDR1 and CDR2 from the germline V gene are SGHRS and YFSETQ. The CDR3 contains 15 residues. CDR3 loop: CASSLYSGDTGELFF. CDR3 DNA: TGCGCCAGCAGCTTGTATTCCGGGGACACCGGGGAGCTGTTTTTT. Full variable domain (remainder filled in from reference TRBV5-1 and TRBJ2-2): KAGVTQTPRYLIKTRGQQVTLSCSPISGHRSVSWYQQTPGQGLQFLFEYFSETQRNKGNFPGRFSGRQFSNSRSEMNVSTLELGDSALYLCASSLYSGDTGELFFGEGSRLTVL.